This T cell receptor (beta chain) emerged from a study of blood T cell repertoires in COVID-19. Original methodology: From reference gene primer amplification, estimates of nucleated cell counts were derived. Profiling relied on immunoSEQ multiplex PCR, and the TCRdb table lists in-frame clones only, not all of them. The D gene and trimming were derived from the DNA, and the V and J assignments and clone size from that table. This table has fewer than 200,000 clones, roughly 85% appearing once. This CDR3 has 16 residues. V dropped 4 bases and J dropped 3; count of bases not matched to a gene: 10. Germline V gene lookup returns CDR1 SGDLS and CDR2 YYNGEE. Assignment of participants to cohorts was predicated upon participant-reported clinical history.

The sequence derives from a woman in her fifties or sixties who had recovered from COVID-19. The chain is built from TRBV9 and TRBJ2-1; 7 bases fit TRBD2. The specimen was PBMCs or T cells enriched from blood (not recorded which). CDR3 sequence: CASSPTVASGYNEQFF. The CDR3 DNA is TGTGCCAGCAGCCCGACCGTGGCTAGCGGCTACAATGAGCAGTTCTTC.